This entry is about one T cell receptor (beta chain). Other DNA variants within this sample encode the same CDR3. The CDR3 contains 15 residues. Looked up from germline, CDR1 is SGHRS and CDR2 is YFSETQ. Trimming removed 0 bases from V and 2 bases from J, with 12 bases in between. This sample was included in a study of cytomegalovirus exposure and HLA in healthy donors. PCR involved 60 Vbeta and 13 Jbeta primers. The table came from immunoSEQ multiplex PCR; TCRdb's copy has only in-frame clones and leaves some out. This table holds some 210,000 clones, 60% to 80% found once. The chain has TRBV5-1 and TRBJ2-7, with D possibly being TRBD2 (5 bases). Sequenced: PBMCs. The TCR originated in a male donor in good health and CMV-seronegative. CDR3 DNA sequence: TGCGCCAGCAGCTTGGTGGCCGGGGATACCTACGAGCAGTACTTC. It yields the protein CASSLVAGDTYEQYF. Full variable domain (rest looked up from reference TRBV5-1 and TRBJ2-7): KAGVTQTPRYLIKTRGQQVTLSCSPISGHRSVSWYQQTPGQGLQFLFEYFSETQRNKGNFPGRFSGRQFSNSRSEMNVSTLELGDSALYLCASSLVAGDTYEQYFGPGTRLTVT.